The 18 T cell receptor beta chains below were found in one sample sequenced in a study of blood T cell repertoires in COVID-19. Sequencing used immunoSEQ multiplex PCR; TCRdb keeps in-frame clones, though not all of them. The sample includes a few hundred thousand clones, roughly 85% of them seen just once. Sequencing was done on a sample of PBMCs or T cells enriched from blood (not recorded which). The receptors were sampled from a woman between 45 and 60 years old who had recovered from COVID-19.

The V gene is TRBV30, the J gene TRBJ1-5; a weak D match, TRBD1 (5 bases). CDR1 and CDR2 from the germline V gene are GTSNPN and SVGIG (reference sequence). The CDR3 spans 16 residues. V gave up 0 bases and J gave up 3 bases, with 15 bases separating them. This CDR3 is CAWSVQWGSYNQPQHF. DNA of the CDR3: TGTGCCTGGAGTGTACAGTGGGGCAGCTACAATCAGCCCCAGCATTTT.

The CDR3, as DNA: TGTGCCAGCAGCCATCAAGCGGCTAGCGGGAGAAACAATGAGCAGTTCTTC. Translating gives CASSHQAASGRNNEQFF. The chain employs TRBV21-1 and TRBJ2-1; the listed D gene, TRBD2, was not tested against the DNA. TRBV21-1 is a listed pseudogene. The CDR3 totals 17 residues.

The CDR3 region is CASSQDPPGYNEQFF. CDR3 DNA sequence: TGTGCCAGCAGCCAAGATCCCCCGGGGTACAATGAGCAGTTCTTC. This chain connects TRBV3-1 (or the pseudogene TRBV3-2) to TRBJ2-1, with a possible D match to TRBD2 (5 bases). The CDR3 covers 15 residues. Looked up from germline, CDR1 is LGHDT and CDR2 is YNNKEL (reference sequence). V was pared by 0 bases and J by 4 bases, with 10 bases between.

Only a few counts were recorded for this clone. The chain recombines TRBV6-5 with TRBJ1-2; 7 bases match TRBD1. The CDR3 is made up of 12 amino acids. Germline V gene sequence: CDR1 MNHEY, CDR2 SVGAGI. J gave up 5 bases and V 8 bases, and 5 bases lay outside the gene matches. CDR3 residues: CASPGQTYGYTF. DNA for the CDR3: TGTGCCAGCCCGGGACAGACTTATGGCTACACCTTC.

V gene TRBV3-1 (or the pseudogene TRBV3-2) combines with J gene TRBJ2-2; 13 bases are a match to TRBD2. Germline lookup yields CDR1 LGHDT and CDR2 YNNKEL (reference sequence). CDR3 size: 17 residues. V dropped 4 bases and J dropped 5; count of bases not matched to a gene: 7. The CDR3 protein is CASSRRTSGRGTGELFF. CDR3 DNA: TGTGCCAGCAGCCGTAGGACTAGCGGGAGAGGGACCGGGGAGCTGTTTTTT.

The V gene is TRBV4-1, the J gene TRBJ2-2; 8 bases match TRBD1. V was clipped by 3 bases and J by 4 bases; unmatched bases: 13. Germline V gives CDR1 MGHRA, CDR2 YSYEKL. The CDR3 extends over 18 amino acids. The CDR3 reads CASSHRPPDRAGTGELFF. In nucleotides, the CDR3 is TGCGCCAGCAGCCACCGCCCTCCGGACAGGGCGGGCACCGGGGAGCTGTTTTTT.

The rearrangement joins TRBV28 to TRBJ2-3; 8 nucleotides align to TRBD2. J was trimmed by 4 bases and V by 8 bases; bases with no gene match: 11. The CDR3 totals 15 residues. Germline CDR1 reads MDHEN; CDR2 reads SYDVKM. CDR3 nucleotides: TGTGCCAGCTCTCCGCCGGGACTAGTAGCAGATACGCAGTATTTT. This gives the protein CASSPPGLVADTQYF.

This sequence joins TRBV5-1 and TRBJ1-2; 10 bases fit TRBD1. V lost 4 bases and J lost 6; bases outside the gene matches: 6. The germline CDR1 and CDR2 sequences are SGHRS and YFSETQ. The CDR3 sequence is 14 residues long. CDR3 DNA: TGCGCCAGCAGCCAACTCGGGACAGGGGATGGCTACACCTTC. Protein sequence: CASSQLGTGDGYTF.

V usage is TRBV6-5 and J usage is TRBJ2-7; 7 bases are a match to TRBD2. The CDR3 loop spans 14 amino acids. Germline V gene sequence: CDR1 MNHEY, CDR2 SVGAGI. V dropped 2 bases and J dropped 3; count of bases not matched to a gene: 4. This chain's CDR3 is CASSYGLAGYEQYF. The CDR3 nucleotides read TGTGCCAGCAGTTACGGGTTAGCGGGCTACGAGCAGTACTTC.

J is TRBJ2-1 and V is TRBV5-1, with D perhaps matching TRBD1 (6 bases). CDR1 is SGHRS, CDR2 YFSETQ, per germline. This CDR3 is 14 amino acids long. V shed 0 bases and J shed 9 bases, with 13 bases lying between them. The CDR3, as DNA: TGCGCCAGCAGCTTGGGACAGGCAGAGGGTGAGCAGTTCTTC. Its protein product is CASSLGQAEGEQFF.

The V call is TRBV10-3, the J call TRBJ2-1, with TRBD2 matching over 8 bases. Trimming cost V 0 bases and J 12 bases; bases outside gene matches: 10. CDR1 and CDR2 from the germline V gene are ENHRY and SYGVKD. This CDR3 is 15 amino acids long. The DNA of the CDR3 is TGTGCCATCAGTGAGTCGAAGGGACTAGGGTCTGCGCAGTTCTTC. Encoded protein: CAISESKGLGSAQFF.

The genes are TRBV27 and TRBJ2-3; D is perhaps TRBD2 (5 bases). Germline V gives CDR1 MNHEY, CDR2 SMNVEV (reference sequence). The CDR3 extends over 17 amino acids. V dropped 5 bases and J dropped 1 base, with 19 bases sitting between them. The CDR3 here is CASSPPLSAGRTDTQYF. CDR3 coding DNA: TGTGCCAGCAGTCCCCCCCTTTCGGCGGGCCGCACAGATACGCAGTATTTT.

The genes are TRBV28 and TRBJ1-1; TRBD1 is a possible D gene (6 bases). This CDR3 comprises 12 residues. V was pared by 11 bases and J by 1 base, with 11 bases between. CDR1 and CDR2 (germline): MDHEN, SYDVKM. The CDR3 reads CAVRGPNTEAFF. The CDR3 DNA follows: TGTGCCGTCAGGGGCCCGAACACTGAAGCTTTCTTT.

The chain is built from TRBV5-5 and TRBJ2-7; no definite D call. Between the trimmed V and J ends, which lost 1 base and 9 bases, there was a span of 17 bases. CDR1 and CDR2 from the germline V gene are SGHKS and YYEKEE (reference sequence). This CDR3 has 14 residues. CDR3 nucleotide sequence: TGTGCCAGCAGCTTGTTAGCAGTTCCTAGAGGGCAGTACTTC. Protein product: CASSLLAVPRGQYF.

V is TRBV20-1 and J is TRBJ2-1, with 8 bases aligning to TRBD1. CDR3 length: 14 amino acids. The V gene's germline CDR1 is DFQATT and CDR2 SNEGSKA (reference sequence). V lost 3 bases to trimming and J lost 3 bases; unmatched junction nucleotides: 4. For the CDR3, the DNA is TGCAGTGCTAGTGCCAGGGGGCTCTACAATGAGCAGTTCTTC. It specifies CSASARGLYNEQFF.

In this sample, this clone turned up once. The rearrangement uses TRBV3-1 (or the pseudogene TRBV3-2) and TRBJ1-2; D not certain. The CDR3 covers 13 residues. Germline loops: CDR1 LGHDT, CDR2 YNNKEL (reference sequence). Deletions cut 1 base from V and 4 bases from J, with 7 bases between. The CDR3 region is CASSQADSYGYTF. The CDR3 bases are TGTGCCAGCAGCCAAGCAGATTCCTATGGCTACACCTTC.

This rearrangement joins TRBV2 to TRBJ1-2; the D gene is possibly TRBD1 (6 bases). Germline V gene sequence: CDR1 SNHLY, CDR2 FYNNEI. V was pared by 10 bases and J by 2 bases, with 11 bases between. This CDR3 is 12 amino acids long. The CDR3 reads CAKQQGNYGYTF. The CDR3 DNA sequence: TGTGCCAAACAACAGGGCAACTATGGCTACACCTTC.

V and J are TRBV6-5 and TRBJ1-4; unclear D gene. Trimming took off 4 bases at V and 7 bases at J, with 10 bases between the two ends. Germline-derived CDR1 and CDR2 are MNHEY and SVGAGI. The CDR3 is made up of 13 amino acids. This CDR3 reads CASSSRVFEKLFF. DNA of the CDR3: TGTGCCAGCAGTTCGAGGGTTTTTGAAAAACTGTTTTTT.